This T cell receptor beta chain is from a study of T cell responses to AZD1222 COVID-19 vaccine. In the study overall: Pooling was applied to second doses at about 4 or about 12 weeks.

Worth noting for this clone: No antigen is known for it. This CDR3 is also generated by other DNA sequences in the sample.

Study observations and caveats: Spike-wide coverage was observed for vaccine-associated CD4 TCRs, with dominant responses at 160-218 and 743-854. White British people made up most donors, females outnumbered males, and clonal diversity was possibly underestimated. Following two doses of AZD1222, Spike-specific TCR breadth and depth rose.

The CDR3 is 13 amino acids. Trimming stripped 1 base from V and 2 bases from J, with 6 bases between. Germline V gene sequence: CDR1 SGHTA, CDR2 FQGNSA. The repertoire was sequenced with immunoSEQ multiplex PCR; TCRdb's copy has only in-frame clones and lacks some. Of around 160,000 clones listed, under 95% are singletons. V and J are TRBV7-2 and TRBJ2-7; D is perhaps TRBD2 (5 bases). Sequencing used peripheral blood, obtained on day 0 of AZD1222 vaccination. The receptor comes from an adult in good health. CDR3 sequence (DNA): TGTGCCAGCAGCTTAGGGCGGGCCTACGAGCAGTACTTC. This translates into CASSLGRAYEQYF.